This TCR beta chain was recorded in a study of T-cell memory formation after mild COVID-19. Regarding this clonotype: Its cognate antigen is unknown.

General study findings and limits: There was a balanced CD4/CD8 profile in clones contracting day 15 to 85, and later expanders leaned CD4+.

The J segment lost 5 bases and the V segment lost 7 bases, leaving 12 bases of the junction unmatched. The length of the CDR3 is 15 residues. Germline V gene lookup returns CDR1 MNHEY and CDR2 SVGEGT. TCR alpha and TCR beta cDNA libraries carrying sample barcodes and UMIs came from 5'RACE with constant-segment primers. One entry per CDR3 protein results from TCRdb running MiXCR on the 5' RACE reads. The data contain 540,000 or so distinct CDR3 sequences, around 20% of them singletons. The TCR comes from an adult woman who had mild COVID-19 (a few samples of this study predate the infection). Cell type and time point are not known. The chain is built from TRBV6-2 or TRBV6-3 and TRBJ2-5; 8 bases map to TRBD2. The source material was PBMCs or a T cell subset sorted from them (not recorded which). The CDR3 is CASTPPPTGGETQYF. The CDR3, as DNA: TGTGCCAGCACCCCCCCCCCGACGGGAGGGGAGACCCAGTACTTC.